This T cell receptor (beta chain) emerged from a study of technical replicates of blood from several donors. Libraries were prepared by immunoSEQ multiplex PCR; TCRdb keeps only in-frame clonotypes and omits some of them. Of tens of thousands of clones listed, roughly 92% are singletons. The J segment lost 4 bases and the V segment lost 5 bases, leaving 4 bases of the junction unmatched. Germline CDR1 SNHLY, CDR2 FYNNEI. CDR3 length: 14 amino acids. The sequenced sample was T cells isolated from PBMCs. The TCR comes from a human donor in good health. J is TRBJ2-7 and V is TRBV2; 11 bases match TRBD2. The CDR3 protein is CASSHSGRVYEQYF. In nucleotides, the CDR3 is TGTGCCAGCAGTCATAGCGGGAGGGTTTACGAGCAGTACTTC.